The 26 T cell receptor beta chains below all came from one sample that was sequenced in a study of T cells expressing NK-cell markers. From the 5' RACE reads, TCRdb lists one entry per CDR3 protein and no DNA. Its table records hundreds of thousands of distinct CDR3 sequences. Sample: blood T cells: a sorted CD56 or NKG2C T cell subset, CD4+ or CD8+ T cells, or bulk PBMC T cells (not recorded which). The receptors derive from a man aged 18 to 30 in good health.

The CDR3 region is CASSFWETNEQYF. The chain uses TRBV28 and TRBJ2-7; checking the TCRdb D call of TRBD2 is not possible without DNA. Germline V gene data show CDR1 as MDHEN and CDR2 as SYDVKM. The length of the CDR3 is 13 residues. The full variable domain, in which reference TRBV28 and TRBJ2-7 provide the parts outside the CDR3, is DVKVTQSSRYLVKRTGEKVFLECVQDMDHENMFWYRQDPGLGLRLIYFSYDVKMKEKGDIPEGYSVSREKKERFSLILESASTNQTSMYLCASSFWETNEQYFGPGTRLTVT.

The CDR3 is CASSQVGGHEQFF. The chain links TRBV3-1 to TRBJ2-1. In germline, CDR1 is LGHDT, CDR2 YNNKEL (reference sequence). This CDR3 region has 13 residues.

The chain's CDR3 is CSARDVGTSEQYF. The chain couples TRBV20-1 to TRBJ2-7. Germline CDR1 is DFQATT and CDR2 is SNEGSKA (reference sequence). The CDR3 consists of 13 residues.

The genes are TRBV20-1 and TRBJ1-5; there is no DNA to check the TCRdb D call of TRBD1. Germline V gene data show CDR1 as DFQATT and CDR2 as SNEGSKA (reference sequence). The CDR3 is made up of 19 amino acids. This chain's CDR3 is CSARPRRPGSQGSNQPQHF.

The V and J genes are TRBV29-1 and TRBJ2-5; with no DNA, the TCRdb D assignment of TRBD1 cannot be verified. CDR1 SQVTM and CDR2 ANQGSEA come from the germline V gene. The CDR3 is 13 residues long. The CDR3 region is CSGSRGGAETQYF.

The genes are TRBV14 and TRBJ1-2. The CDR3 contains 15 residues. The germline V gene has CDR1 SGHDN and CDR2 FVKESK. CDR3 in amino acids: CASSRTIYLGSGYTF. Full variable domain (rest looked up from reference TRBV14 and TRBJ1-2): EAGVTQFPSHSVIEKGQTVTLRCDPISGHDNLYWYRRVMGKEIKFLLHFVKESKQDESGMPNNRFLAERTGGTYSTLKVQPAELEDSGVYFCASSRTIYLGSGYTFGSGTRLTVV.

This rearrangement joins TRBV5-5 to TRBJ2-1; TCRdb designates TRBD1, a call that cannot be tested without DNA. Germline CDR1 SGHKS, CDR2 YYEKEE (reference sequence). The CDR3 has 17 amino acids. The CDR3 region is CASARTGLSGSYNEQFF.

V is TRBV6-1 and J is TRBJ1-1; TCRdb calls TRBD1, which cannot be checked without DNA. This CDR3 has 13 residues. Looked up from germline, CDR1 is MNHNS and CDR2 is SASEGT. CDR3 sequence reads: CATKGALDTEAFF.

The V call is TRBV12-3 or TRBV12-4, the J call TRBJ2-5; as DNA is missing, the TRBD1 call by TCRdb cannot be tested. The CDR3 covers 15 residues. The CDR3 reads CASSFGQGGRETQYF.

The chain is built from TRBV25-1 and TRBJ2-3; TCRdb's D gene call, TRBD1, goes unchecked for lack of DNA. Looked up from germline, CDR1 is MGHDK and CDR2 is SYGVNS. CDR3 length: 13 residues. CDR3 sequence reads: CASRGAGVNTQYF.

The genes are TRBV29-1 and TRBJ2-1. The CDR3 spans 14 residues. The V gene's germline CDR1 is SQVTM and CDR2 ANQGSEA. CDR3 protein: CSGESGRAYNEQFF.

This sequence joins TRBV25-1 and TRBJ2-1; TCRdb proposes TRBD2, but this gene call is untestable without DNA. The CDR3 consists of 20 residues. CDR1 MGHDK and CDR2 SYGVNS come from the germline V gene. The CDR3 loop reads CASSESWGLAGGSSYNEQFF.

The chain carries TRBV7-9 and TRBJ2-5; TCRdb reports TRBD1, a call that lacks DNA to check it against. Germline V gene sequence: CDR1 SEHNR, CDR2 FQNEAQ (reference sequence). The CDR3 is made up of 14 amino acids. The CDR3 loop is CASSLAGGRETQYF.

The chain links TRBV12-3 or TRBV12-4 to TRBJ2-5; the TCRdb call, TRBD1, lacks DNA for checking. This CDR3 has 17 amino acids. The CDR3 sequence: CASSLWQGHLWQETQYF.

The chain recombines TRBV29-1 with TRBJ2-1; without DNA, the TCRdb call of TRBD2 cannot be checked. Germline V gene sequence: CDR1 SQVTM, CDR2 ANQGSEA. This CDR3 contains 15 residues. CDR3 sequence: CTASGSSLTYNEQFF.

The rearrangement joins TRBV5-1 to TRBJ2-2. This CDR3 has 16 residues. Per germline, CDR1 SGHRS and CDR2 YFSETQ. The CDR3 loop reads CASSLVTPTDTGELFF.

The chain carries TRBV12-3 or TRBV12-4 and TRBJ2-1; TCRdb returns TRBD1, unconfirmable since there is no DNA. CDR3 size: 13 residues. CDR3 sequence reads: CASSTRGWDEQFF.

The chain joins TRBV20-1 to TRBJ2-4; as DNA is missing, the TRBD2 call by TCRdb cannot be tested. This CDR3 contains 15 residues. Germline V lookup: CDR1 DFQATT, CDR2 SNEGSKA (reference sequence). CDR3 sequence reads: CSAMTSAIAKNIQYF.

The chain couples TRBV7-9 to TRBJ2-7; TCRdb reports TRBD2, a call that lacks DNA to check it against. Germline loops: CDR1 SEHNR, CDR2 FQNEAQ (reference sequence). The CDR3 spans 16 residues. CDR3 residues: CASSPLTSFTSYEQYF.

V usage is TRBV12-3 or TRBV12-4 and J usage is TRBJ1-1. The CDR3 covers 14 residues. CDR3 protein: CASSLQASNTEAFF.

The rearrangement uses TRBV7-2 and TRBJ2-1; TCRdb selects TRBD2, and the lack of DNA leaves this call unchecked. The CDR3 consists of 16 residues. Germline CDR1 and CDR2: SGHTA and FQGNSA. This CDR3 reads CASRDWAGSYYNEQFF.

V and J are TRBV20-1 and TRBJ1-3. There are 13 residues in the CDR3. The germline V gene has CDR1 DFQATT and CDR2 SNEGSKA (reference sequence). The CDR3: CSATHSFGNTIYF.

The V and J genes are TRBV6-1 and TRBJ2-3; TCRdb's assignment of TRBD1 cannot be checked, as there is no DNA. Germline V gene data show CDR1 as MNHNS and CDR2 as SASEGT. The CDR3 extends over 16 amino acids. CDR3 residues: CASSLNQGLRTDTQYF.

This chain joins TRBV12-3 or TRBV12-4 and TRBJ2-5; TCRdb's D call of TRBD2 is untestable without DNA. The CDR3 length is 15 residues. CDR3 residues: CASSSSGEGPETQYF.

J is TRBJ1-2 and V is TRBV10-3. This CDR3 is built from 14 residues. In germline, CDR1 is ENHRY, CDR2 SYGVKD. The CDR3 loop is CAISESKGGGGYTF.

The chain's CDR3 is CASSLGSAREAFF. V is TRBV7-3 and J is TRBJ1-1. CDR1 and CDR2 from the germline V gene are SGHTA and FQGTGA. The CDR3 runs 13 residues.